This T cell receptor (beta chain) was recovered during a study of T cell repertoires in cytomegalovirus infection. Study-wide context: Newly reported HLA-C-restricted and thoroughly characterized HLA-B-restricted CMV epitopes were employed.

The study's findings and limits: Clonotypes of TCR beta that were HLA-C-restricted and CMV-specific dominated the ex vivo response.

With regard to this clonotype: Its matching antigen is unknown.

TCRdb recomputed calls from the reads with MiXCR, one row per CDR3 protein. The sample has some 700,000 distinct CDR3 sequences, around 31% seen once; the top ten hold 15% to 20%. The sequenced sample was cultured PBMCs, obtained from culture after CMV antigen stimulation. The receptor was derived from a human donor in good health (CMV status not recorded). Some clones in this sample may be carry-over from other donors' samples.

CDR3 sequence: CASSGLSGANEKLFF. Here the CDR3 DNA reads TGTGCCAGCAGCGGTCTATCGGGGGCTAATGAAAAACTGTTTTTT. This rearrangement joins TRBV2 to TRBJ1-4; D is perhaps TRBD1 (5 bases). The CDR3 loop spans 15 amino acids. V dropped 6 bases and J dropped 3 bases, with 14 bases sitting between them. CDR1 is SNHLY, CDR2 FYNNEI, per germline.